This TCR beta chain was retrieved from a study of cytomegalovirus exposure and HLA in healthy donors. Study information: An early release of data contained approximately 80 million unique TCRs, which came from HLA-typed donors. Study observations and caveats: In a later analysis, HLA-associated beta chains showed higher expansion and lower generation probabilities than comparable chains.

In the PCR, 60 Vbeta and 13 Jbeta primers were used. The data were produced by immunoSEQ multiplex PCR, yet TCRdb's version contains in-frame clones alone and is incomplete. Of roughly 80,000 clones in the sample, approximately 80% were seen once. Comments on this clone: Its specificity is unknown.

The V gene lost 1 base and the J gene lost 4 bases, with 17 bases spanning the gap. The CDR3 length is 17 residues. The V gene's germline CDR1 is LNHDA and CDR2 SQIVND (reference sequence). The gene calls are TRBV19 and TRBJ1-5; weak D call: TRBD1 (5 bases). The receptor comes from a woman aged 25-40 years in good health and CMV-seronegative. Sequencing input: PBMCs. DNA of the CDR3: TGTGCCAGTAGTATAGCCCTGGCGCAGGGTCTAAATCAGCCCCAGCATTTT. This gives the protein CASSIALAQGLNQPQHF.